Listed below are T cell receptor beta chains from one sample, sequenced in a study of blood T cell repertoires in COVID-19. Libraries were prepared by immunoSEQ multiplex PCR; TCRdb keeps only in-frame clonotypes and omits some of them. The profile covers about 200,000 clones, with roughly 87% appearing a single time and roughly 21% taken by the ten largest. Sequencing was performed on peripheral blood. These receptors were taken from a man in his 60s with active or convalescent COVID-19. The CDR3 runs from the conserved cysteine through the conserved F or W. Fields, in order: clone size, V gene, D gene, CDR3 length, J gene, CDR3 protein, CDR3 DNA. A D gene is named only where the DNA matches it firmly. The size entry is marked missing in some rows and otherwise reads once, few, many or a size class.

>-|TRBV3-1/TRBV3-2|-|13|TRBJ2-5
CASSQEGAPAQYF
TGTGCCAGCAGCCAAGAGGGGGCCCCTGCCCAGTACTTC
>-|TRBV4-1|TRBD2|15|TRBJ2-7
CASSRGLAGDYEQYF
TGCGCCAGCAGCCGAGGACTAGCGGGGGACTACGAGCAGTACTTC
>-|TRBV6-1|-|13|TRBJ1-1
CASSEQFETEAFF
TGTGCCAGCAGTGAACAGTTTGAAACTGAAGCTTTCTTT
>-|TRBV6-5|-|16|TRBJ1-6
CASSYVYRAYNSPLHF
TGTGCCAGCAGTTACGTTTACAGGGCCTATAATTCACCCCTCCACTTT
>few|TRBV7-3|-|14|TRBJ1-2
CASSSDGRSHGYTF
TGTGCCAGCAGCTCGGATGGGAGGTCTCATGGCTACACCTTC
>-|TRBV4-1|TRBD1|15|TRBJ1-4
CASSQGTDRGEKLFF
TGCGCCAGCAGCCAAGGAACGGACAGGGGTGAAAAACTGTTTTTT
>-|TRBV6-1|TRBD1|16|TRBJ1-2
CASSALTGEGFYGYTF
TGTGCCAGCAGTGCCTTGACAGGGGAGGGTTTCTATGGCTACACCTTC
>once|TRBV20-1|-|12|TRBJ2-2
CSASAGTGELFF
TGCAGTGCTAGTGCGGGGACCGGGGAGCTGTTTTTT
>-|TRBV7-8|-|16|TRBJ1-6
CASSPGMGSYNSPLHF
TGTGCCAGCAGCCCAGGCATGGGCTCCTATAATTCACCCCTCCACTTT
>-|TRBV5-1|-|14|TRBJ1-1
CASSLAGGTLAAFF
TGCGCCAGCAGCTTGGCCGGAGGCACCTTGGCAGCTTTCTTT
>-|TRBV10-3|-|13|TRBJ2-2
CAISESTTGELFF
TGTGCCATCAGTGAGTCCACTACCGGGGAGCTGTTTTTT
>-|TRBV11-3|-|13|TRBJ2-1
CASSLVRESEQFF
TGTGCCAGCAGCTTAGTCCGGGAGAGTGAGCAGTTCTTC
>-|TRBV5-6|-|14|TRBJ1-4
CASSLGLLNEKLFF
TGTGCCAGCAGCCTGGGACTGTTAAATGAAAAACTGTTTTTT
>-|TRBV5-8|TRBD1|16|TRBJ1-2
CASSRRQGAIEYGYTF
TGTGCCAGCAGCCGAAGACAGGGGGCAATAGAGTATGGCTACACCTTC
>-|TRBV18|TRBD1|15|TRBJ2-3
CASSPPGQGTDTQYF
TGTGCCAGCTCACCTCCGGGACAGGGGACAGATACGCAGTATTTT
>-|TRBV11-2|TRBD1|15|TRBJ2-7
CASSFNRGSSYEQYF
TGTGCCAGCAGCTTTAACAGGGGAAGCTCCTACGAGCAGTACTTC
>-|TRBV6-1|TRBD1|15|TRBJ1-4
CASSDLRTGLQKLFF
TGTGCCAGCAGTGACCTTAGGACAGGTTTGCAAAAACTGTTTTTT
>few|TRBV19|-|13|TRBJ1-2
CASRGESNYGYTF
TGTGCCAGCCGGGGAGAGTCTAACTATGGCTACACCTTC
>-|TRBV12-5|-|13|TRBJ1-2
CASGLGQTIGYTF
TGTGCTAGTGGTTTGGGTCAGACTATCGGCTACACCTTC
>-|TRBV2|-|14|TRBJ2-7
CASRGGSGSYEQYF
TGTGCCAGCAGGGGGGGTAGCGGATCCTACGAGCAGTACTTC
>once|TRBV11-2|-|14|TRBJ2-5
CASSLELAGQGQYF
TGTGCCAGCAGCTTAGAACTAGCTGGGCAGGGCCAGTACTTC
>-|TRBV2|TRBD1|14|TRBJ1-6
CASRPGQGYSPLHF
TGTGCCAGCAGGCCAGGACAGGGGTATTCACCCCTCCACTTT
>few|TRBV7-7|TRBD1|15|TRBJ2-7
CASSLEGQGAYEQYF
TGTGCCAGCAGCTTAGAGGGACAGGGTGCCTACGAGCAGTACTTC
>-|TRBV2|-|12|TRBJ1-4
CASRGWDEKLFF
TGTGCCAGTAGGGGTTGGGATGAAAAACTGTTTTTT